These T cell receptor beta chains were read from a single sample in a study of blood T cell repertoires in COVID-19. Libraries were prepared by immunoSEQ multiplex PCR; TCRdb keeps only in-frame clonotypes and omits some of them. Of 200,000 to 300,000 clones in the sample, around 90% were seen once. Sequenced input: peripheral blood. The source of these receptors is a woman aged 25 to 39 with acute or convalescent COVID-19. Both conserved end residues are part of each CDR3. Each record gives: V gene, clone size, J gene, D gene, CDR3 DNA, CDR3 protein. A D gene is named only where the DNA matches it firmly. Clone size is not always given. Where it is, it says once, few, many or a class for expanded clones.

TRBV27	-	TRBJ2-5	TRBD2	TGTGCCAGCAGTTTCTTAGCGGGAGGAGGCATGGAGACCCAGTACTTC	CASSFLAGGGMETQYF
TRBV19	-	TRBJ1-5	TRBD1	TGTGCCAGTAACAAGCCCAGGGGACAGGGCAATCAGCCCCAGCATTTT	CASNKPRGQGNQPQHF
TRBV7-2	-	TRBJ2-5	-	TGTGCCAGCAGCCCACCGTCGGGGCAGGGGAAGACCCAGTACTTC	CASSPPSGQGKTQYF
TRBV24-1	few	TRBJ2-7	TRBD1	TGTGCCACCAGTGATCAGGACAGGGGGCGACACGAGCAGTACTTC	CATSDQDRGRHEQYF
TRBV19	-	TRBJ2-1	TRBD2	TGTGCCAGTCGAGCGGGAGGGTCCTACAATGAGCAGTTCTTC	CASRAGGSYNEQFF
TRBV6-1	-	TRBJ2-4	-	TGTGCCAGCAGTGAATTTAGGGGAATAGCCAAAAACATTCAGTACTTC	CASSEFRGIAKNIQYF
TRBV25-1	-	TRBJ2-7	TRBD1	TGTGCCAGCAGTGGGGCATCTCGACAGGGATCCTACGAGCAGTACTTC	CASSGASRQGSYEQYF
TRBV28	once	TRBJ1-4	-	TGTGCCAGCAGTTTAGGGTACGGGGGGGATGAAAAACTGTTTTTT	CASSLGYGGDEKLFF
TRBV30	-	TRBJ2-7	TRBD2	TGTGCCTGGAGTGTAAGTCGGACTAGCGGGAAAGCGTACTTC	CAWSVSRTSGKAYF
TRBV7-9	-	TRBJ2-1	TRBD1	TGTGCCAGTATGGGACAGTACAATGAGCAGTTCTTC	CASMGQYNEQFF
TRBV27	-	TRBJ2-5	-	TGTGCCAGCAGTCCCGGAACAGGAGAGACCCAGTACTTC	CASSPGTGETQYF
TRBV2	-	TRBJ2-5	TRBD2	TGTGCCAGCAGTGATTTTTTGCTAGCGGGGGACCAAGAGACCCAGTACTTC	CASSDFLLAGDQETQYF
TRBV19	-	TRBJ1-5	-	TGTGCCAGTAGTAACCTGCAGGTTAGCAATCAGCCCCAGCATTTT	CASSNLQVSNQPQHF
TRBV12-3/TRBV12-4	-	TRBJ1-1	-	TGTGCCAGCAGTTTCGGGGGAGGCACTGAAGCTTTCTTT	CASSFGGGTEAFF
TRBV7-2	-	TRBJ2-7	-	TGTGCCAGCAGCTTAGGTGGTCCAGCCTACGAGCAGTACTTC	CASSLGGPAYEQYF
TRBV18	-	TRBJ2-7	TRBD1	TGTGCCAGCTCACCACACCATGGGACAGGGGTTTCCGAGCAGTACTTC	CASSPHHGTGVSEQYF
TRBV9	-	TRBJ2-2	-	TGTGCCAGCAGCGTGAGTCAGAACACCGGGGAGCTGTTTTTT	CASSVSQNTGELFF
TRBV13	-	TRBJ2-7	TRBD1	TGTGCCAGCAGCTCCGGGGGACAGGGGGACTACGAGCAGTACTTC	CASSSGGQGDYEQYF
TRBV4-3	-	TRBJ2-5	TRBD1	TGCGCCAGCAGCCAAGTGGGACAGGGAGGGGAGACCCAGTACTTC	CASSQVGQGGETQYF
TRBV27	-	TRBJ1-1	-	TGTGCCAGCCGACTCGGAGGCCTTAAGGCTGAAGCTTTCTTT	CASRLGGLKAEAFF
TRBV13	-	TRBJ2-5	TRBD2	TGTGCCAGCAGCCGCCAGCGGGAGATTCGAGAGACCCAGTACTTC	CASSRQREIRETQYF
TRBV19	-	TRBJ2-7	-	TGTGCCAGTAGTATTGACGGGAGTTCCTACGAGCAGTACTTC	CASSIDGSSYEQYF
TRBV6-2/TRBV6-3	-	TRBJ2-7	TRBD2	TGTGCCAGCAGCCCCGGGCCGGGACTAGCGGGAGGGTACTCCTACGAGCAGTACTTC	CASSPGPGLAGGYSYEQYF
TRBV13	-	TRBJ1-5	-	TGTGCCAGCAGCTTAGGGGGGGCGGATCAGCCCCAGCATTTT	CASSLGGADQPQHF
TRBV4-1	-	TRBJ2-2	TRBD2	TGCGCCAGCAGCCAAGCCGGCGGGAGGGCGAACACCGGGGAGCTGTTTTTT	CASSQAGGRANTGELFF
TRBV11-3	once	TRBJ1-4	-	TGTGCCAGCAGCTTAGCTGGGGGCGCGGGTGAAAAACTGTTTTTT	CASSLAGGAGEKLFF
TRBV5-6	-	TRBJ1-6	-	TGTGCCAGCAGCTTGTACAGGGATAATTCACCCCTCCACTTT	CASSLYRDNSPLHF
TRBV7-7	-	TRBJ2-3	TRBD2	TGTGCCAGCAGCTTAGATAGCGGGCACACAGATACGCAGTATTTT	CASSLDSGHTDTQYF
TRBV24-1	-	TRBJ2-1	TRBD2	TGTGCCACCAGTGACCCGGGACTAGCGGGAGGGAATTACAATGAGCAGTTCTTC	CATSDPGLAGGNYNEQFF
TRBV27	-	TRBJ1-2	TRBD1	TGTGCCAGCAGTTATTCGGACAGGTCCTATGGCTACACCTTC	CASSYSDRSYGYTF
TRBV10-2	-	TRBJ2-1	-	TGCGCCAGCAGTGGGCAAGTTTCCTACAATGAGCAGTTCTTC	CASSGQVSYNEQFF
TRBV5-6	few	TRBJ2-7	TRBD1	TGTGCCAGCAGCCAGGGACAGGGGGCTCTCTACGAGCAGTACTTC	CASSQGQGALYEQYF
TRBV19	-	TRBJ1-4	-	TGTGCCAGTAGTATAGATTCGACAGCAACTAATGAAAAACTGTTTTTT	CASSIDSTATNEKLFF
TRBV6-6	-	TRBJ1-2	-	TGTGCCAGCAGTCGCGACAGGAGCTCTTACTATGGCTACACCTTC	CASSRDRSSYYGYTF
TRBV6-5	-	TRBJ2-5	TRBD2	TGTGCCGTCGGGACTAGCGGGACCCAAGAGACCCAGTACTTC	CAVGTSGTQETQYF
TRBV5-1	-	TRBJ2-7	TRBD1	TGCGCCAGCAGCTTGGATACAGGGGCCAGTACCTACGAGCAGTACTTC	CASSLDTGASTYEQYF
TRBV3-1/TRBV3-2	-	TRBJ2-7	TRBD2	TGTGCCAGCAGCCAAGATCGCGGACTAGCGGGAGTTCCCGAGCAGTACTTC	CASSQDRGLAGVPEQYF
TRBV7-2	-	TRBJ2-5	TRBD2	TGTGCCAGCAGCTGGGGCGGGAGTGGGGAGACCCAGTACTTC	CASSWGGSGETQYF
TRBV15	-	TRBJ2-7	TRBD2	TGTGCCACCAGCAGGGGCTCTAGCGGGGAGCAGTACTTC	CATSRGSSGEQYF
TRBV5-1	-	TRBJ2-3	-	TGCGCCAGCAGCTTGATCGGGTTGGCAGATACGCAGTATTTT	CASSLIGLADTQYF
TRBV2	-	TRBJ1-1	-	TGTGCCAGCAGCGGGGACTTGAACACTGAAGCTTTCTTT	CASSGDLNTEAFF